What follows are 13 T cell receptor beta chains derived from one specimen sequenced in a study of shared clonotypes between healthy human individuals. The assay was immunoSEQ multiplex PCR, and TCRdb's table has in-frame clones only and misses some. In the table there are some 2,000,000 clones, almost 96% of which are singletons. Material: naive CD4+ T cells sorted from blood. Sample subset: CD45RA+ positively selected. These receptors originate from a man aged 18 to 30 in good health.

The gene calls are TRBV25-1 and TRBJ1-3; D gene ambiguous. Germline CDR1 is MGHDK and CDR2 is SYGVNS. This CDR3 contains 12 residues. V lost 8 bases, J lost 2 bases, and 7 bases lay in between. CDR3 sequence (DNA): TGTGCCAGCGGAGGTACTGGAAACACCATATATTTT. It encodes CASGGTGNTIYF.

The rearrangement uses TRBV5-4 and TRBJ1-1; 7 positions match TRBD1. Trimming removed 0 bases from V and 5 bases from J; junction bases left unmatched: 10. CDR3 size: 16 residues. The V gene's germline CDR1 is SGHNT and CDR2 YYREEE (reference sequence). CDR3 sequence reads: CASSLGQGGTLTEAFF. As DNA, the CDR3 is TGTGCCAGCAGCTTGGGACAGGGAGGAACGTTGACTGAAGCTTTCTTT.

CDR3 loop: CASSLLGKYEQYF. CDR3 in DNA: TGTGCCAGCAGTTTGTTGGGGAAATACGAGCAGTACTTC. This sequence joins TRBV6-6 and TRBJ2-7; D not certain. The ends were cut back, 4 bases at V and 4 bases at J, with 11 bases in the middle. Germline CDR1 and CDR2: MNHNY and SVGAGI (reference sequence). The CDR3 contains 13 residues.

The V and J genes are TRBV2 and TRBJ2-3; either TRBD1 or TRBD2 may supply D (5 bases each). Trimming took off 8 bases at V and 6 bases at J, with 24 bases between the two ends. The CDR3 runs to 16 residues. The germline V gene encodes CDR1 SNHLY and CDR2 FYNNEI. The CDR3 loop is CASSTSGQNSADTQYF. The CDR3 nucleotides are TGTGCCAGCTCCACTTCGGGGCAGAACTCGGCCGATACGCAGTATTTT. The full variable domain, in which reference TRBV2 and TRBJ2-3 provide the parts outside the CDR3, is EPEVTQTPSHQVTQMGQEVILRCVPISNHLYFYWYRQILGQKVEFLVSFYNNEISEKSEIFDDQFSVERPDGSNFTLKIRSTKLEDSAMYFCASSTSGQNSADTQYFGPGTRLTVL.

V usage is TRBV28 and J usage is TRBJ1-2; no reliable D call. Per germline, CDR1 MDHEN and CDR2 SYDVKM. V lost 10 bases, J lost 1 base, and 13 bases lay in between. The CDR3 spans 13 residues. The CDR3 sequence: CATTAFDNYGYTF. The CDR3 nucleotides read TGTGCCACTACAGCTTTTGATAACTATGGCTACACCTTC.

A note on this clone: Within the sample, other DNA sequences also encode this same CDR3. The chain carries TRBV11-2 and TRBJ2-7; maybe TRBD1 (6 bases). Germline CDR1 is SGHAT and CDR2 is FQNNGV. The CDR3 totals 15 residues. V was pared by 1 base and J by 0 bases, with 10 bases between. CDR3 bases: TGTGCCAGCAGCTTAGTCGGACAGAGCTCCTACGAGCAGTACTTC. It codes for CASSLVGQSSYEQYF.

Note on this clone: The sample contains more than one DNA sequence encoding this CDR3. The chain couples TRBV18 to TRBJ2-3; a weak D match, TRBD2 (5 bases). CDR3 length equals 15 residues. CDR1 is KGHSH, CDR2 LQKENI, per germline. V dropped 2 bases and J dropped 1 base, with 10 bases sitting between them. CDR3 in amino acids: CASSPLLGGTDTQYF. The CDR3 DNA reads TGTGCCAGCTCACCATTACTAGGTGGCACAGATACGCAGTATTTT.

The V gene is TRBV9, the J gene TRBJ2-2; TRBD1 aligns across 10 bases. CDR1 and CDR2 (germline): SGDLS, YYNGEE. The J segment lost 5 bases and the V segment lost 0 bases, leaving 4 bases of the junction unmatched. The CDR3 covers 16 residues. The CDR3: CASSVELDRGTGELFF. The CDR3 DNA follows: TGTGCCAGCAGCGTAGAGCTGGACAGGGGGACCGGGGAGCTGTTTTTT. The full variable domain, completed using reference TRBV9 and TRBJ2-2, is DSGVTQTPKHLITATGQRVTLRCSPRSGDLSVYWYQQSLDQGLQFLIQYYNGEERAKGNILERFSAQQFPDLHSELNLSSLELGDSALYFCASSVELDRGTGELFFGEGSRLTVL.

The chain combines TRBV18 with TRBJ2-1; TRBD2 aligns across 8 bases. CDR3 length: 14 amino acids. The V gene end was trimmed by 3 bases and the J gene end by 9 bases; junction bases not matched to a gene: 7. From germline, CDR1 is KGHSH and CDR2 LQKENI. The CDR3 DNA reads TGTGCCAGCTCACCGGAGCGGAGCGGGAGTGAGCAGTTCTTC. This gives the protein CASSPERSGSEQFF. The full variable domain, its missing parts supplied by reference TRBV18 and TRBJ2-1, is NAGVMQNPRHLVRRRGQEARLRCSPMKGHSHVYWYRQLPEEGLKFMVYLQKENIIDESGMPKERFSAEFPKEGPSILRIQQVVRGDSAAYFCASSPERSGSEQFFGPGTRLTVL.

V usage is TRBV5-4 and J usage is TRBJ1-6; 9 bases map to TRBD1. Germline assignment: CDR1 SGHNT and CDR2 YYREEE (reference sequence). The CDR3 runs to 15 residues. The junction had 10 bases not matched to a gene; V was cut back by 5 bases and J by 10 bases. CDR3 DNA: TGTGCCAGCAGTACAGGACAGGGGCCCAACTCACCCCTCCACTTT. Translating gives CASSTGQGPNSPLHF. Using reference TRBV5-4 and TRBJ1-6 for the parts outside the CDR3, the full variable domain is ETGVTQSPTHLIKTRGQQVTLRCSSQSGHNTVSWYQQALGQGPQFIFQYYREEENGRGNFPPRFSGLQFPNYSSELNVNALELDDSALYLCASSTGQGPNSPLHFGNGTRLTVT.

The chain has TRBV7-9 and TRBJ2-7; 7 nucleotides agree with TRBD2. V dropped 2 bases and J dropped 3; count of bases not matched to a gene: 4. CDR3 length equals 14 residues. Germline lookup yields CDR1 SEHNR and CDR2 FQNEAQ (reference sequence). The CDR3 bases are TGTGCCAGCAGCTTAAGCGGGGACTACTACGAGCAGTACTTC. It translates to CASSLSGDYYEQYF.

The chain joins TRBV4-1 to TRBJ1-1, with a tentative D call TRBD1 (5 bases). V was clipped by 4 bases and J by 1 base, with 10 bases between them. CDR3 size: 14 residues. Per germline, CDR1 MGHRA and CDR2 YSYEKL. The CDR3 region is CASSRDSSNTEAFF. The CDR3 DNA is TGCGCCAGCAGCCGTGACAGCTCGAACACTGAAGCTTTCTTT.

The rearrangement uses TRBV25-1 and TRBJ2-5; 9 bases map to TRBD1. After removal of 5 bases from V and 1 base from J, the junction contained 8 bases not matched to a gene. The CDR3 is 16 amino acids. The germline V gene has CDR1 MGHDK and CDR2 SYGVNS. CDR3 in amino acids: CASSQGQGKFQETQYF. The CDR3 nucleotides are TGTGCCAGCAGTCAGGGACAGGGCAAATTCCAAGAGACCCAGTACTTC.